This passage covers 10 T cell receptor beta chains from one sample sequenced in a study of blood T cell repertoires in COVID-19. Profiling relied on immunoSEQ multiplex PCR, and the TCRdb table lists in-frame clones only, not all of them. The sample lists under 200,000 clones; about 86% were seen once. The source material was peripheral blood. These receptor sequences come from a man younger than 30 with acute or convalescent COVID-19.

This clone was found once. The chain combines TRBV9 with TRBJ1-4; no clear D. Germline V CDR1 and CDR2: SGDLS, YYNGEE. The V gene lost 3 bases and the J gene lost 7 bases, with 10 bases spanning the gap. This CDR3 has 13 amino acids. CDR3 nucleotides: TGTGCCAGCAGCGGAAACTATGGTGAAAAACTGTTTTTT. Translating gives CASSGNYGEKLFF.

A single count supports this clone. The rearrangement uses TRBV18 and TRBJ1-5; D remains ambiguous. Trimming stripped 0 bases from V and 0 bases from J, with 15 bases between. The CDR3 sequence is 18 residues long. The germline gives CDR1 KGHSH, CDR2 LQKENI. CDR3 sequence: CASSPPRPRRYSNQPQHF. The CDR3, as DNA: TGTGCCAGCTCACCACCCAGGCCACGAAGGTATAGCAATCAGCCCCAGCATTTT.

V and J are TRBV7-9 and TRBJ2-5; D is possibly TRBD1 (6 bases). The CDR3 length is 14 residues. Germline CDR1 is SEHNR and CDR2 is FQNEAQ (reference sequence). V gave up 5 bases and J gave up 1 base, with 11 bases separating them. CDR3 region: CASSQDSLQETQYF. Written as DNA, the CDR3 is TGTGCCAGCAGCCAGGACAGCCTCCAAGAGACCCAGTACTTC.

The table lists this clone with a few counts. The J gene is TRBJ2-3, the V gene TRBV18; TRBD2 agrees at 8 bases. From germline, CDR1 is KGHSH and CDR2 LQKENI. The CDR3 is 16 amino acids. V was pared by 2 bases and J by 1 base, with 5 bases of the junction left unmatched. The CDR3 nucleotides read TGTGCCAGCTCACCAGCTCGGGGGGGCGGCACAGATACGCAGTATTTT. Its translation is CASSPARGGGTDTQYF.

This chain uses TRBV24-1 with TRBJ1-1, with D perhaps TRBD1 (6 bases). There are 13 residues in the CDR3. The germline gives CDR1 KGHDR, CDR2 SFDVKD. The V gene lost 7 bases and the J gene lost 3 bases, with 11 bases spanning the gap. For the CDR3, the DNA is TGTGCCACCAGCTCAGAGGGGGACACTGAAGCTTTCTTT. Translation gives CATSSEGDTEAFF.

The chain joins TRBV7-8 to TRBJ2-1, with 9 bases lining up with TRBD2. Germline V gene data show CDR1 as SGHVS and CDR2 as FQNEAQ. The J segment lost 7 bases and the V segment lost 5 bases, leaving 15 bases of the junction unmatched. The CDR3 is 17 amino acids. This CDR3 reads CASSPPGTSQRGNEQFF. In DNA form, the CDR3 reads TGTGCCAGCAGCCCGCCCGGGACTAGCCAGAGGGGTAATGAGCAGTTCTTC.

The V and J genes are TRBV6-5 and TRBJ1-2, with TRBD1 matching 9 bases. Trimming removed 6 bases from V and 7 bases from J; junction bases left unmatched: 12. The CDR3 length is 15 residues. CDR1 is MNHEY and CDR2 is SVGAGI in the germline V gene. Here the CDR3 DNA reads TGTGCCAGCAGCGGAACAGGGGGCGCAATAGGTGGCTACACCTTC. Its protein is CASSGTGGAIGGYTF.

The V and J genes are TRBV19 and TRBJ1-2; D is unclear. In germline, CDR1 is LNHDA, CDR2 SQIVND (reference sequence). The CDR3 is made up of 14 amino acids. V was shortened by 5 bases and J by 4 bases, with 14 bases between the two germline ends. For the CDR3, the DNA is TGTGCCAGTAGTTTCCTTCGGCAGGCCTATGGCTACACCTTC. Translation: CASSFLRQAYGYTF.

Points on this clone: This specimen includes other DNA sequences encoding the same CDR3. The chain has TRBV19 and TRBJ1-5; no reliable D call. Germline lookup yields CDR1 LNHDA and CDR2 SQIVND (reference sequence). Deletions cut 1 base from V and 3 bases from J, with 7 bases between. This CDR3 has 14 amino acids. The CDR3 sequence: CASSIGGSNQPQHF. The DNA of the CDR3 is TGTGCCAGTAGTATAGGAGGGTCCAATCAGCCCCAGCATTTT.

The CDR3 nucleotides read TGTGCCTGGAGTCCCATGGGCGGGGCCGGGGGCTACACCTTC. Translation gives CAWSPMGGAGGYTF. The rearrangement joins TRBV30 to TRBJ1-2; D is possibly TRBD1 (5 bases). Germline lookup yields CDR1 GTSNPN and CDR2 SVGIG (reference sequence). CDR3 length equals 14 residues. Trimming shortened V by 2 bases and J by 8 bases, and 18 bases separated the two germline ends.